The 26 T cell receptor beta chains presented below share a single source sample, sequenced in a study. Using its own MiXCR run on the 5' RACE reads, TCRdb lists one record per CDR3 protein. The sample carries about 10,000 distinct CDR3 sequences, about 30% recorded once. The sample consisted of naive CD4+ T cells sorted from a lymph node. Subset indicated: naive CD4+ T cells, CD4+CD45RA+CD25-. The origin of the receptors is a female donor with breast cancer.

This clonotype was seen ten or more times. The chain has TRBV5-1 and TRBJ1-1, with a weak D call TRBD1 (5 bases). The CDR3 contains 14 residues. With 6 bases removed from V and 4 bases from J, the gap between germline ends came to 16 bases. Germline CDR1 SGHRS, CDR2 YFSETQ. The CDR3 spells CASTNIAGGTEAFF. CDR3 sequence (DNA): TGCGCCAGCACCAATATCGCGGGGGGCACTGAAGCTTTCTTT.

This clonotype was found many times. The chain has TRBV20-1 and TRBJ2-3, with TRBD2 matching 10 bases. The germline V gene encodes CDR1 DFQATT and CDR2 SNEGSKA (reference sequence). The CDR3 consists of 16 residues. With V trimmed by 1 base and J by 5 bases, 9 bases remained unmatched. The CDR3: CSARAQREGPLDTQYF. In nucleotides, the CDR3 is TGCAGTGCTAGAGCTCAGCGGGAGGGCCCATTAGATACGCAGTATTTT.

As for this clonotype: Just one base apart from a much larger clone, this may be a read error. The chain links TRBV30 to TRBJ1-1; D unclear. Trimming left V 2 bases short and J 4 bases short, with 11 bases between. This CDR3 has 13 residues. Germline V gene data show CDR1 as GTSNPN and CDR2 as SVGIG (reference sequence). This CDR3 reads CAWSLVSGTEAFF. The CDR3 DNA is TGTGCCTGGAGTTTGGTTTCCGGCACTGAAGCTTTCTTT.

This clonotype was picked up many times. The chain joins TRBV7-3 to TRBJ2-1; tentatively, D is TRBD2 (5 bases). The germline V gene encodes CDR1 SGHTA and CDR2 FQGTGA. V was cut by 1 base and J by 5 bases, with 9 bases left in between. This CDR3 is 14 amino acids long. CDR3 nucleotides: TGTGCCAGCAGCTTAAACGGGGAGAACAATGAGCAGTTCTTC. This translates into CASSLNGENNEQFF.

This clonotype was detected many times. The genes are TRBV3-1 and TRBJ2-5; 7 nucleotides align to TRBD1. Germline trimming cut 3 bases from V and 9 bases from J; bases unmatched to any gene: 4. CDR1 LGHDT and CDR2 YNNKEL come from the germline V gene (reference sequence). This CDR3 is 12 amino acids long. DNA for the CDR3: TGTGCCAGCAGCCAGGGCCAGGGGGCCCAGTACTTC. This encodes CASSQGQGAQYF.

This clonotype was observed many times. The chain employs TRBV20-1 and TRBJ2-7, with 9 nucleotides matching TRBD2. The CDR3 extends over 17 amino acids. V trimming: 3 bases; J trimming: 1 base; junction bases outside the gene matches: 13. The germline V gene has CDR1 DFQATT and CDR2 SNEGSKA (reference sequence). As DNA, the CDR3 is TGCAGTGCTAGTAGGGGCCAAGGAGCGGGAGGATCCTACGAGCAGTACTTC. It yields the protein CSASRGQGAGGSYEQYF.

Of note for this clonotype: This sequence may be a read error, since a much larger clone differs from it by one base. The chain carries TRBV4-2 and TRBJ1-1; D gene uncertain. The CDR3 consists of 16 residues. In germline, CDR1 is LGHNA, CDR2 YNFKEQ. This CDR3 reads CASSQEGNTMNTETFF. CDR3 nucleotides: TGTGCCAGCAGCCAAGAGGGGAACACAATGAACACTGAAACTTTCTTT.

About this clonotype: This may be a read error, as it is one base from a much larger clone. The chain combines TRBV20-1 with TRBJ2-3, with 10 bases aligning to TRBD1. J lost 3 bases, V lost 5 bases, and 5 bases had no gene match. Germline lookup yields CDR1 DFQATT and CDR2 SNEGSKA (reference sequence). This CDR3 has 14 residues. The CDR3 region is CSAAPGQGTDTQYF. CDR3 DNA: TGCAGTGCTGCTCCGGGACAGGGGACAGATACGCAGTATTTT.

This clonotype is medium-sized. The chain uses TRBV20-1 and TRBJ1-1; D not resolved. The germline V and J ends were trimmed by 2 bases and 1 base, with 14 bases remaining between them. The germline gives CDR1 DFQATT, CDR2 SNEGSKA (reference sequence). The CDR3 runs 15 residues. CDR3 DNA sequence: TGCAGTGCTAGAATTCGAGAACAGCCGAACACTGAAGCTTTCTTT. It codes for CSARIREQPNTEAFF.

CDR3 region: CASRPLTATSYNEQFF. DNA for the CDR3: TGTGCCAGCAGACCCTTAACGGCGACTTCCTACAATGAGCAGTTCTTC. This sequence joins TRBV2 and TRBJ2-1; no clear D gene. Germline CDR1 SNHLY, CDR2 FYNNEI. Trimming cost V 6 bases and J 1 base, with 16 bases left between them. The CDR3 length is 16 residues.

By proportion, this clonotype is medium-sized. The chain is built from TRBV3-1 and TRBJ1-2; D is undetermined. The CDR3 runs to 13 residues. The V end lost 6 bases, the J end lost 5 bases, and 13 bases lay between the germline ends. Germline V lookup: CDR1 LGHDT, CDR2 YNNKEL (reference sequence). CDR3 protein: CASSPSNEYGYTF. The CDR3 nucleotides read TGTGCCAGCAGTCCCTCGAACGAATATGGCTACACCTTC.

The V call is TRBV12-3 or TRBV12-4, the J call TRBJ1-5; tentatively, D is TRBD1 (5 bases). The CDR3 is 13 amino acids. Trimming took 10 bases from V and 7 from J, leaving 17 bases between them. The CDR3 is CATSGQSNQPQHF. The CDR3 bases are TGTGCCACCTCCGGACAATCAAACCAGCCCCAGCATTTT.

The gene calls are TRBV12-3 or TRBV12-4 and TRBJ2-7; D unclear. This CDR3 region has 14 residues. The V gene lost 1 base and the J gene lost 6 bases, with 13 bases spanning the gap. The CDR3 loop reads CASSLVGLSAEQYF. DNA of the CDR3: TGTGCCAGCAGTTTAGTTGGCCTCTCGGCCGAGCAGTACTTC.

The rearrangement joins TRBV12-3 or TRBV12-4 to TRBJ2-3, with D hard to call. V was cut by 7 bases and J by 2 bases, with 19 bases left in between. This CDR3 is 16 amino acids long. For the CDR3, the DNA is TGTGCCAGCACCTTTTGGGTGTGGACCTCCACAGATACGCAGTATTTT. Amino acid sequence: CASTFWVWTSTDTQYF.

Ten or more counts support this clonotype. V is TRBV12-3 or TRBV12-4 and J is TRBJ1-3; the D is unclear. CDR3 length: 13 residues. The V and J ends lost 2 bases and 4 bases respectively, with 6 bases between them. The CDR3 protein is CASSLQLGNTIYF. CDR3 coding DNA: TGTGCCAGCAGTTTACAGCTAGGAAACACCATATATTTT.

By frequency in the sample, this clonotype is medium-sized. J is TRBJ1-1 and V is TRBV5-5; no definite D call. CDR3 length: 14 amino acids. Germline V gene lookup returns CDR1 SGHKS and CDR2 YYEKEE (reference sequence). V lost 0 bases, J lost 8 bases, and 14 bases lay in between. The CDR3 spells CASSLVGRSTEAFF. The CDR3 DNA is TGTGCCAGCAGCTTGGTAGGCAGGTCCACGGAAGCTTTCTTT.

The rearrangement links TRBV18 to TRBJ1-1; the D gene is possibly TRBD1 (5 bases). CDR1 KGHSH and CDR2 LQKENI come from the germline V gene. The CDR3 covers 14 residues. V shed 3 bases and J shed 6 bases, with 14 bases lying between them. The CDR3 spells CASSPLISGAEAFF. DNA of the CDR3: TGTGCCAGCTCACCCCTGATATCGGGGGCTGAAGCTTTCTTT.

This clonotype has a count of ten or more. The rearrangement uses TRBV6-6 and TRBJ1-5; tentative D call: TRBD1 (6 bases). The CDR3 is made up of 14 amino acids. V was clipped by 2 bases and J by 6 bases, with 11 bases between them. The germline V gene has CDR1 MNHNY and CDR2 SVGAGI (reference sequence). CDR3 protein: CASSYGGASQPQHF. CDR3 DNA sequence: TGTGCCAGCAGTTACGGGGGGGCATCTCAGCCCCAGCATTTT.

This clonotype has ten or more counts. The rearrangement links TRBV4-1 to TRBJ2-7; D unresolved. V lost 0 bases and J 3 bases, leaving 15 bases between the germline ends. Germline CDR1 MGHRA, CDR2 YSYEKL. This CDR3 is 16 amino acids long. CDR3 residues: CASSQDVLSVGYEQYF. CDR3 bases: TGCGCCAGCAGCCAAGATGTCCTGAGCGTGGGCTACGAGCAGTACTTC.

By frequency in the sample, this clonotype is medium-sized. The genes are TRBV4-3 and TRBJ1-2, with D maybe TRBD1 (5 bases). CDR3 length: 15 amino acids. Germline CDR1 LGHNA, CDR2 YSLEER. V was pared by 0 bases and J by 3 bases, with 11 bases between. The CDR3 nucleotides read TGCGCCAGCAGCCAAGAAAGGGGCGCGGACTATGGCTACACCTTC. Translating gives CASSQERGADYGYTF.

This clonotype appeared many times. The rearrangement uses TRBV28 and TRBJ1-2; 8 bases align to TRBD1. The CDR3 consists of 16 residues. CDR1 is MDHEN, CDR2 SYDVKM, per germline. Germline trimming cut 3 bases from V and 4 bases from J; bases unmatched to any gene: 10. CDR3 sequence (DNA): TGTGCCAGCAGTTTCAACCCCAGGGGGCGGTTCTATGGCTACACCTTC. Protein: CASSFNPRGRFYGYTF.

This clonotype rates as medium-sized. This rearrangement joins TRBV28 to TRBJ2-1; 10 nucleotides line up with TRBD2. The CDR3 runs 14 residues. J was trimmed by 4 bases and V by 10 bases; bases with no gene match: 7. Germline V CDR1 and CDR2: MDHEN, SYDVKM. The CDR3 region has the DNA TGTGCCACCACGAGCGGGAGGGCGTACAATGAGCAGTTCTTC. As protein: CATTSGRAYNEQFF.

In this sample, this clonotype is medium-sized (0.01 to 0.1%). The chain is built from TRBV5-1 and TRBJ2-7; D unresolved. CDR3 length: 13 amino acids. Trimming removed 4 bases at V and 4 bases at J, with 12 bases between. Germline CDR1 SGHRS, CDR2 YFSETQ. The CDR3 nucleotides are TGCGCCAGCAGCCCGACCCCTATATACGAGCAGTACTTC. Its translation is CASSPTPIYEQYF.

The chain uses TRBV7-3 and TRBJ2-2; possibly TRBD1 for D (5 bases). Germline loops: CDR1 SGHTA, CDR2 FQGTGA. The CDR3 totals 14 residues. Trimming pared 8 bases from V and 6 bases from J, leaving 16 bases between. CDR3 protein: CASGKGSLAGELFF. The CDR3 DNA follows: TGTGCCAGCGGGAAGGGGTCACTCGCCGGGGAGCTGTTTTTT.

This clonotype has a single count. No DNA is shown, since the ends of the CDR3 on it are uncertain; the CDR3 is the one TCRdb lists. The V call is TRBV20-1, the J call TRBJ1-1; the table's TRBD1 call for D was not verified on the DNA. Inclusive of both ends, the CDR3 amounts to 16 amino acids. Germline-derived CDR1 and CDR2 are DFQATT and SNEGSKA (reference sequence). This chain's CDR3 is CSANRGFGTGIAEALF.

The sample holds many counts of this clonotype. The gene calls are TRBV15 and TRBJ2-1, with D maybe TRBD2 (5 bases). V lost 1 base and J 12 bases, leaving 19 bases between the germline ends. Looked up from germline, CDR1 is LNHNV and CDR2 is YYDKDF (reference sequence). The length of the CDR3 is 15 residues. The CDR3 nucleotides read TGTGCCACCAGCAGAGCCGGTGAGAGGGAAGCCTTGCAGTTCTTC. It yields the protein CATSRAGEREALQFF.